Listed here are 20 T cell receptor beta chains from one sample, sequenced in a study of blood T cell repertoires in COVID-19. Data came from immunoSEQ multiplex PCR; TCRdb stores just in-frame clones and leaves some out. The sample carries some 160,000 clones, 84% recorded once. Material for sequencing was peripheral blood. The receptors originated from a man aged 70-80 years with active or convalescent COVID-19.

V is TRBV3-1 (or the pseudogene TRBV3-2) and J is TRBJ2-3; TRBD2 might be the D (6 bases). The CDR3 covers 12 residues. Germline V gene sequence: CDR1 LGHDT, CDR2 YNNKEL (reference sequence). Trimming took off 2 bases at V and 8 bases at J, with 8 bases between the two ends. The CDR3 DNA sequence: TGTGCCAGCAGCCAATCCGGGGGTACGCAGTATTTT. Translating it yields CASSQSGGTQYF.

The chain couples TRBV11-1 to TRBJ2-3, with 9 bases aligning to TRBD2. CDR3 length equals 16 residues. The J segment lost 4 bases and the V segment lost 1 base, leaving 6 bases of the junction unmatched. Looked up from germline, CDR1 is SGHAT and CDR2 is FQDESV (reference sequence). The CDR3 DNA is TGTGCCAGCAGCTTAGAGGGGACTAGCCCCTCAGATACGCAGTATTTT. This gives the protein CASSLEGTSPSDTQYF.

The rearrangement joins TRBV6-5 to TRBJ1-4, with D perhaps TRBD1 (5 bases). Germline CDR1 is MNHEY and CDR2 is SVGAGI. The V end was cut by 5 bases, the J end by 7 bases, with 17 bases between. The CDR3 has 15 amino acids. CDR3 in amino acids: CASSPRGGYGEKLFF. The DNA for the CDR3 is TGTGCCAGCAGTCCACGGGGGGGATATGGTGAAAAACTGTTTTTT.

This chain joins TRBV4-3 and TRBJ2-3; D remains unclear. The germline V gene encodes CDR1 LGHNA and CDR2 YSLEER. The V and J ends lost 1 base and 0 bases respectively, with 8 bases between them. The CDR3 covers 15 residues. This CDR3 reads CASSQGLLSTDTQYF. The CDR3 DNA reads as TGCGCCAGCAGCCAAGGACTTCTTAGCACAGATACGCAGTATTTT.

The chain employs TRBV18 and TRBJ1-1; D not certain. CDR1 is KGHSH and CDR2 is LQKENI in the germline V gene. V was trimmed by 3 bases and J by 3 bases, leaving 11 bases between them. This CDR3 region has 14 residues. DNA of the CDR3: TGTGCCAGCTCACCCCAAAACACAGACACTGAAGCTTTCTTT. It is translated as CASSPQNTDTEAFF.

The J gene is TRBJ1-4, the V gene TRBV15; 8 bases match TRBD1. In germline, CDR1 is LNHNV, CDR2 YYDKDF (reference sequence). This CDR3 is 16 amino acids long. V was pared by 5 bases and J by 7 bases, with 12 bases of the junction left unmatched. CDR3 sequence: CATSLPRGRGVEKLFF. The CDR3 bases are TGTGCCACCAGCTTACCCAGGGGGCGCGGGGTTGAAAAACTGTTTTTT.

The V gene is TRBV6-1, the J gene TRBJ1-1; 10 bases are shared with TRBD1. The CDR3 has 15 amino acids. Germline CDR1 is MNHNS and CDR2 is SASEGT. Germline trimming cut 2 bases from V and 3 bases from J; bases unmatched to any gene: 3. The CDR3 region has the DNA TGTGCCAGCAGTGAACAGACAGGGGGCTACACTGAAGCTTTCTTT. Translated, it gives CASSEQTGGYTEAFF.

V and J are TRBV12-3 or TRBV12-4 and TRBJ1-1; D possibly corresponds to TRBD1 (5 bases). The CDR3 is 13 amino acids. V lost 8 bases to trimming and J lost 3 bases, with 13 bases between them. CDR3 amino acids: CASLTGGYTEAFF. In DNA, the CDR3 is TGTGCCAGCCTGACCGGGGGATACACTGAAGCTTTCTTT.

This clone showed up just once. The rearrangement joins TRBV7-3 to TRBJ2-1; a possible D gene is TRBD2 (6 bases). Trimming removed 1 base from V and 3 bases from J, with 13 bases in between. The CDR3 length is 16 residues. Germline CDR1 is SGHTA and CDR2 is FQGTGA. The DNA of the CDR3 is TGTGCCAGCAGCTTAAATGGGCGGGATTTCTACAATGAGCAGTTCTTC. This sequence encodes CASSLNGRDFYNEQFF.

V is TRBV28 and J is TRBJ2-7, with D possibly TRBD2 on 6 matching bases. CDR1 and CDR2 (germline): MDHEN, SYDVKM. The CDR3 contains 15 residues. Deletions cut 4 bases from V and 3 bases from J, with 16 bases between. The CDR3 sequence is CASSSSGTPDYEQYF. DNA of the CDR3: TGTGCCAGCAGTTCGTCCGGGACTCCTGACTACGAGCAGTACTTC.

J is TRBJ2-1 and V is TRBV6-2 or TRBV6-3, with TRBD2 matching 12 bases. The CDR3 contains 15 residues. Trimming at V came to 6 bases and at J to 4 bases, leaving 4 bases not matched to a gene. Germline V gene data show CDR1 as MNHEY and CDR2 as SVGEGT. Here the CDR3 DNA reads TGTGCCAGCAGCCCCACTAGCGGGGGGTACAATGAGCAGTTCTTC. Protein product: CASSPTSGGYNEQFF.

This chain joins TRBV2 and TRBJ1-5, with D maybe TRBD1 (5 bases). Germline CDR1 is SNHLY and CDR2 is FYNNEI. This CDR3 has 13 residues. V lost 8 bases, J lost 6 bases, and 14 bases lay in between. The CDR3 nucleotides are TGTGCCAGCCGGGGGGAGGGAACTCAGCCCCAGCATTTT. This gives the protein CASRGEGTQPQHF.

V usage is TRBV9 and J usage is TRBJ1-2; no reliable D call. The germline V gene encodes CDR1 SGDLS and CDR2 YYNGEE. The CDR3 totals 15 residues. V was shortened by 5 bases and J by 5 bases, with 19 bases between the two germline ends. CDR3 coding DNA: TGTGCCAGCAGAGGCCTCGACCGGGATGGATATGGCTACACCTTC. Translated, it gives CASRGLDRDGYGYTF.

The chain carries TRBV11-2 and TRBJ1-1; D is undetermined. Germline V gene lookup returns CDR1 SGHAT and CDR2 FQNNGV. The CDR3 runs 11 residues. The V end lost 5 bases, the J end lost 7 bases, and 8 bases lay between the germline ends. CDR3 protein: CASSLRIEAFF. The CDR3 bases are TGTGCCAGCAGCCTCAGAATTGAAGCTTTCTTT.

The chain joins TRBV7-3 to TRBJ2-1; 10 bases are shared with TRBD2. There are 15 residues in the CDR3. V dropped 0 bases and J dropped 10; count of bases not matched to a gene: 6. The germline V gene has CDR1 SGHTA and CDR2 FQGTGA. In DNA form, the CDR3 reads TGTGCCAGCAGCTTAACGAGCCTAGCGGGAGTCGAGCAGTTCTTC. Translation gives CASSLTSLAGVEQFF. The complete variable domain, with remaining parts taken from reference TRBV7-3 and TRBJ2-1, reads GAGVSQTPSNKVTEKGKYVELRCDPISGHTALYWYRQSLGQGPEFLIYFQGTGAADDSGLPNDRFFAVRPEGSVSTLKIQRTERGDSAVYLCASSLTSLAGVEQFFGPGTRLTVL.

This rearrangement joins TRBV7-9 to TRBJ2-1, with 9 nucleotides matching TRBD2. V lost 2 bases and J lost 9; bases outside the gene matches: 8. Per the germline V gene, CDR1 is SEHNR and CDR2 is FQNEAQ (reference sequence). The CDR3 has 15 amino acids. Here the CDR3 DNA reads TGTGCCAGCAGCTTATCTAGCGGGATGCGGATTGAGCAGTTCTTC. Its translation: CASSLSSGMRIEQFF.

The CDR3 loop is CASSDSTGGFTEAFF. CDR3 sequence (DNA): TGTGCCAGCAGTGACTCGACAGGGGGCTTCACTGAAGCTTTCTTT. The chain has TRBV6-4 and TRBJ1-1; 10 positions agree with TRBD1. J lost 4 bases, V lost 0 bases, and 2 bases had no gene match. The CDR3 has 15 residues. Germline V gives CDR1 MRHNA, CDR2 SNTAGT.

The chain is built from TRBV18 and TRBJ1-2; no firm D call. From germline, CDR1 is KGHSH and CDR2 LQKENI. The CDR3 sequence is 14 residues long. V was trimmed by 0 bases and J by 8 bases, leaving 13 bases between them. The CDR3 loop reads CASSPPGRVEGYTF. For the CDR3, the DNA is TGTGCCAGCTCACCACCGGGGAGGGTGGAAGGCTACACCTTC.

The chain combines TRBV27 with TRBJ1-6; D gene uncertain. Germline-derived CDR1 and CDR2 are MNHEY and SMNVEV (reference sequence). The CDR3 spans 12 residues. V gave up 6 bases and J gave up 8 bases, with 8 bases separating them. The CDR3 nucleotides read TGTGCCAGCAGGGAGCGGGATTCACCCCTCCACTTT. Encoded protein: CASRERDSPLHF.

The chain links TRBV6-5 to TRBJ1-6; D perhaps matches TRBD1 (6 bases). This CDR3 is 15 amino acids long. Trimming cost V 0 bases and J 10 bases, with 13 bases left between them. Germline CDR1 and CDR2: MNHEY and SVGAGI. CDR3 bases: TGTGCCAGCAGTTACTCCCCGACAGGAGCCTCACCCCTCCACTTT. It specifies CASSYSPTGASPLHF.